The rows below give T cell receptor beta chains drawn from one sample of a study of T cells after yellow fever vaccination. TCRdb reprocessed the 5' RACE reads via MiXCR and lists one record per CDR3 protein. This sample has around 110,000 distinct CDR3 sequences, with 7.5% to 9.5% found just once. Sample: CD8+ T cells sorted from PBMCs, taken 45 days after the yellow fever booster vaccination. All receptors derive from a man under 40 who received the YFV17D yellow fever vaccine. CDR3s include the opening cysteine and the closing phenylalanine or tryptophan. Fields, in order: V gene, clone size, D gene, J gene, CDR3 protein, CDR3 DNA. The D gene is left open where the match is weak. Expanded clones get a size class; other rows say once, few or many, or leave the size out.

TRBV6-2/TRBV6-3	NA	NA	TRBJ2-1	CASMYLLQDNEQFF	TGTGCCAGCATGTACCTCCTACAGGACAATGAGCAGTTCTTC
TRBV3-1	few	NA	TRBJ2-5	CASSQLGHYQETQYF	TGTGCCAGCAGCCAACTTGGACACTACCAAGAGACCCAGTACTTC
TRBV6-5	NA	NA	TRBJ2-2	CASSYSAFQVFNTGELFF	TGTGCCAGCAGTTACTCCGCTTTCCAGGTCTTCAACACCGGGGAGCTGTTTTTT
TRBV30	NA	TRBD1	TRBJ2-5	CAWERQGWQETQYF	TGTGCCTGGGAGAGACAGGGGTGGCAAGAGACCCAGTACTTC
TRBV7-9	many	NA	TRBJ2-1	CASREGNEQFF	TGTGCCAGCAGAGAGGGCAATGAGCAGTTCTTC
TRBV5-6	many	NA	TRBJ2-7	CASSLQLELGSYEQYF	TGTGCCAGCAGCTTGCAGTTGGAGTTGGGTTCCTACGAGCAGTACTTC
TRBV7-8	many	TRBD1	TRBJ2-7	CASSFLTGGWRASSYEQYF	TGTGCCAGCAGCTTCCTGACAGGGGGCTGGCGGGCGTCCTCCTACGAGCAGTACTTC
TRBV28	many	TRBD2	TRBJ2-1	CASVQTGTTSLYSYNEQFF	TGTGCCAGCGTACAAACCGGGACTACTTCCTTGTACTCCTACAATGAGCAGTTCTTC
TRBV12-3/TRBV12-4	NA	TRBD2	TRBJ2-3	CASSASFSGRTDTQYF	TGTGCCAGCAGTGCTAGTTTTAGCGGGCGCACAGATACGCAGTATTTT
TRBV5-1	many	TRBD2	TRBJ2-7	CASSLYAGGPEQYF	TGCGCCAGCAGCTTGTACGCGGGAGGGCCCGAGCAGTACTTC
TRBV20-1	many	TRBD1	TRBJ2-7	CSATTSGGQGYEQYF	TGCAGTGCTACAACCTCCGGTGGACAGGGCTACGAGCAGTACTTC
TRBV12-3/TRBV12-4	many	NA	TRBJ2-6	CASSSSGANVLTF	TGTGCCAGCAGTTCCTCTGGGGCCAACGTCCTGACTTTC
TRBV7-2	many	NA	TRBJ2-3	CASEWGNTDTQYF	TGTGCCTCTGAGTGGGGGAACACAGATACGCAGTATTTT
TRBV2	NA	TRBD2	TRBJ2-2	CASSDDPGLDRIGELFF	TGTGCCAGCAGTGACGATCCGGGACTAGACCGGATCGGGGAGCTGTTTTTT
TRBV5-1	many	NA	TRBJ2-2	CASGSGGELFF	TGCGCCAGCGGTTCGGGCGGGGAGCTGTTTTTT
TRBV2	NA	NA	TRBJ2-1	CASTVRYNEQFF	TGTGCCAGCACAGTCCGCTACAATGAGCAGTTCTTC
TRBV15	many	TRBD2	TRBJ2-7	CATSRVAGGRYEQYF	TGTGCCACCAGCAGAGTTGCGGGAGGGCGGTACGAGCAGTACTTC
TRBV6-5	NA	TRBD1	TRBJ2-2	CASSFGGTGYTGELFF	TGTGCCAGCAGTTTTGGGGGGACAGGATACACCGGGGAGCTGTTTTTT
TRBV7-3	NA	TRBD2	TRBJ2-3	CASSSAGGSTDTQYF	TGTGCCAGCAGTTCCGCGGGAGGAAGCACAGATACGCAGTATTTT
TRBV7-2	few	TRBD2	TRBJ2-2	CASSLAPSSGSITGELFF	TGTGCCAGCAGCTTAGCCCCCTCTAGCGGGAGCATCACCGGGGAGCTGTTTTTT
TRBV20-1	many	TRBD1	TRBJ2-7	CSARRLERGPYEQYF	TGCAGTGCGAGACGATTGGAAAGGGGGCCCTACGAGCAGTACTTC
TRBV5-1	many	NA	TRBJ2-1	CASSSPVTGVDNEQFF	TGCGCCAGCAGCTCACCCGTTACCGGAGTCGACAATGAGCAGTTCTTC
TRBV5-1	NA	TRBD1	TRBJ2-7	CASSFPEDRARNYEQYF	TGCGCCAGCAGCTTCCCCGAGGACAGGGCAAGGAACTACGAGCAGTACTTC
TRBV19	many	NA	TRBJ2-6	CATQLGYGANVLTF	TGTGCCACCCAGCTGGGGTATGGGGCCAACGTCCTGACTTTC
TRBV7-9	many	NA	TRBJ2-1	CASTIGDEQFF	TGTGCCAGCACTATTGGGGATGAGCAGTTCTTC
TRBV20-1	NA	TRBD2	TRBJ2-1	CSARDWLAGGNEQFF	TGCAGTGCTAGAGATTGGCTAGCGGGAGGTAATGAGCAGTTCTTC
TRBV7-2	few	TRBD2	TRBJ2-2	CASSLAPPRAGAALNTGELFF	TGTGCCAGCAGCTTAGCTCCCCCGAGAGCGGGGGCGGCCCTGAACACCGGGGAGCTGTTTTTT
TRBV12-3/TRBV12-4	few	TRBD1	TRBJ2-3	CASITDRVTDTQYF	TGTGCCAGCATTACGGACAGGGTGACAGATACGCAGTATTTT
TRBV27	few	NA	TRBJ2-7	CASAPGQPYEQYF	TGTGCCAGCGCTCCGGGCCAACCCTACGAGCAGTACTTC
TRBV20-1	NA	TRBD2	TRBJ2-3	CSALSLAGGLSDTQYF	TGCAGTGCCCTTTCTCTAGCGGGAGGCCTATCAGATACGCAGTATTTT
TRBV29-1	many	NA	TRBJ2-2	CSASGSGENTGELFF	TGCAGCGCCAGCGGGTCAGGGGAGAACACCGGGGAGCTGTTTTTT
TRBV5-1	many	TRBD1	TRBJ1-1	CASSQGADEAFF	TGCGCCAGCAGCCAGGGGGCGGATGAAGCTTTCTTT
TRBV5-1	many	TRBD1	TRBJ1-1	CASSPGQGPTEAFF	TGCGCCAGCAGCCCCGGACAGGGACCGACTGAAGCTTTCTTT
TRBV27	many	NA	TRBJ2-1	CASSSLANQYNEQFF	TGTGCCAGCAGTTCCCTAGCGAACCAATACAATGAGCAGTTCTTC
TRBV2	many	NA	TRBJ2-7	CASRSTSQAAYEQYF	TGTGCCAGCAGGTCCACTAGCCAGGCGGCCTACGAGCAGTACTTC
TRBV29-1	many	NA	TRBJ1-1	CSVEEGSNTEAFF	TGCAGCGTTGAAGAGGGGTCGAACACTGAAGCTTTCTTT
TRBV29-1	many	NA	TRBJ2-7	CSVEDRESYEQYF	TGCAGCGTTGAAGATAGGGAGTCCTACGAGCAGTACTTC
TRBV6-5	many	NA	TRBJ1-3	CASSYQGLSGNTIYF	TGTGCCAGCAGTTATCAGGGCCTCTCTGGAAACACCATATATTTT
TRBV5-1	many	NA	TRBJ2-5	CASSSSETQYF	TGTGCCAGCAGCTCCTCAGAGACCCAGTACTTC
TRBV7-2	many	NA	TRBJ2-7	CASRQLDSEQYF	TGTGCCAGCCGCCAATTGGACAGCGAGCAGTACTTC
TRBV6-5	many	NA	TRBJ2-3	CASSSGTWGTDTQYF	TGTGCCAGCAGTTCCGGGACCTGGGGCACAGATACGCAGTATTTT